One sample yielded the 29 T cell receptor beta chains listed below, sequenced in a study of T cell changes during pregnancy in multiple sclerosis (dated by TCRdb to the late 2010s). Library preparation used the immunoSEQ multiplex PCR assay. Not all clones reach the TCRdb copy of this immuneACCESS table, which keeps in-frame sequences only. Checked studies attribute under half of the gap to unresolved V genes and leave the rest unexplained. The sample table holds under 80,000 clones, of which roughly 92% were seen once. Roughly 3.9% of the sample is taken by the ten largest. The sample here was peripheral blood, taken after pregnancy. Every receptor here comes from a female donor in good health, enrolled as a control in a pregnancy study.

The rearrangement joins TRBV27 to TRBJ2-1; TRBD2 agrees at 7 bases. The CDR3 totals 12 residues. Trimming removed 6 bases from V and 9 bases from J; junction bases left unmatched: 5. Germline V gives CDR1 MNHEY, CDR2 SMNVEV (reference sequence). This CDR3 reads CASSPPGGEQFF. DNA of the CDR3: TGTGCCAGCAGCCCCCCGGGGGGTGAGCAGTTCTTC.

V is TRBV4-1 and J is TRBJ2-1; 10 bases align to TRBD2. Trimming at V came to 6 bases and at J to 9 bases, leaving 11 bases not matched to a gene. This CDR3 is 15 amino acids long. In germline, CDR1 is MGHRA, CDR2 YSYEKL. The CDR3 coding sequence is TGCGCCAGCAGAGCGGGAGGGGGTCGACAAGGTGAGCAGTTCTTC. Its protein product is CASRAGGGRQGEQFF.

The rearrangement uses TRBV5-6 and TRBJ2-7; D ambiguous. Trimming stripped 2 bases from V and 2 bases from J, with 5 bases between. Germline V gene sequence: CDR1 SGHDT, CDR2 YYEEEE. The CDR3 totals 12 residues. Here the CDR3 DNA reads TGTGCCAGCAGCTTTCAGACCTACGAGCAGTACTTC. This sequence encodes CASSFQTYEQYF.

The chain combines TRBV7-2 with TRBJ2-5; D might be TRBD2 (7 bases). Per the germline V gene, CDR1 is SGHTA and CDR2 is FQGNSA. V was shortened by 5 bases and J by 3 bases, with 22 bases between the two germline ends. The CDR3 has 17 residues. DNA of the CDR3: TGTGCCAGCAGCCCTAGTAAGGGGGGGTTTAGGAAAGAGACCCAGTACTTC. Its translation: CASSPSKGGFRKETQYF.

This chain uses TRBV5-1 with TRBJ1-2; 8 nucleotides match TRBD1. The CDR3 loop spans 13 amino acids. Losses at the gene ends were 3 bases for V and 4 bases for J; bases not matched to a gene: 2. Germline loops: CDR1 SGHRS, CDR2 YFSETQ. The CDR3 reads CASSWTGTYGYTF. The CDR3 DNA follows: TGCGCCAGCAGCTGGACAGGGACCTATGGCTACACCTTC.

The rearrangement links TRBV12-5 to TRBJ2-3; unclear D gene. Germline V CDR1 and CDR2: LGHNT, FRNRAP. With 5 bases removed from V and 6 bases from J, the gap between germline ends came to 9 bases. The CDR3 has 12 residues. The CDR3 reads CASGLARDTQYF. The CDR3 DNA sequence: TGTGCTAGTGGTCTGGCTAGGGATACGCAGTATTTT.

This chain connects TRBV19 to TRBJ1-2; TRBD1 matches at 8 bases. The ends lost 5 bases at V and 4 bases at J; junction bases unmatched: 9. This CDR3 region has 15 residues. CDR1 is LNHDA, CDR2 SQIVND, per germline (reference sequence). The CDR3 coding sequence is TGTGCCAGTAGTGGCCCGGGACAGGATAGCTATGGCTACACCTTC. It yields the protein CASSGPGQDSYGYTF.

This chain uses TRBV4-3 with TRBJ2-2; 7 bases agree with TRBD1. With 4 bases clipped from V and 3 bases from J, the junction kept 8 bases outside the gene matches. The CDR3 is made up of 16 amino acids. CDR1 LGHNA and CDR2 YSLEER come from the germline V gene. The chain's CDR3 is CASSLQTGRYTGELFF. CDR3 nucleotides: TGCGCCAGCAGCCTACAGACAGGGCGTTACACCGGGGAGCTGTTTTTT.

The sample holds one count of this clone. V is TRBV27 and J is TRBJ2-5, with TRBD2 matching 7 bases. From germline, CDR1 is MNHEY and CDR2 SMNVEV (reference sequence). J was trimmed by 0 bases and V by 6 bases; bases with no gene match: 10. The CDR3 has 16 amino acids. CDR3 residues: CASRMGGTAYQETQYF. DNA of the CDR3: TGTGCCAGCAGGATGGGGGGGACGGCGTACCAAGAGACCCAGTACTTC.

This clone was picked up one time. The rearrangement uses TRBV5-1 and TRBJ2-5, with a weak D call TRBD2 (5 bases). The V gene lost 2 bases and the J gene lost 2 bases, with 16 bases spanning the gap. This CDR3 contains 16 residues. Germline V gene lookup returns CDR1 SGHRS and CDR2 YFSETQ. CDR3 amino acids: CASSLGGSNLQETQYF. The CDR3 region has the DNA TGCGCCAGCAGCTTAGGCGGGTCGAACCTACAAGAGACCCAGTACTTC.

The J gene is TRBJ2-7, the V gene TRBV28; TRBD2 matches 8 bases. The CDR3 is 15 residues long. Trimming removed 6 bases from V and 3 bases from J; junction bases left unmatched: 10. Per germline, CDR1 MDHEN and CDR2 SYDVKM. The CDR3 DNA sequence: TGTGCCAGCAGACAGAGCGGGAGTTTGGGCTACGAGCAGTACTTC. Protein product: CASRQSGSLGYEQYF.

This sequence joins TRBV14 and TRBJ1-4, with TRBD1 matching over 8 bases. The V gene's germline CDR1 is SGHDN and CDR2 FVKESK. There are 15 residues in the CDR3. With 5 bases clipped from V and 8 bases from J, the junction kept 10 bases outside the gene matches. The chain's CDR3 is CASSVGQGRREKLFF. The CDR3 coding sequence is TGTGCCAGCAGCGTAGGACAGGGCCGGCGGGAAAAACTGTTTTTT.

V and J are TRBV5-1 and TRBJ1-2, with 8 bases matching TRBD1. There are 14 residues in the CDR3. The germline gives CDR1 SGHRS, CDR2 YFSETQ. Trimming removed 0 bases from V and 6 bases from J; junction bases left unmatched: 4. CDR3 residues: CASSLAGQADGYTF. The CDR3 coding sequence is TGCGCCAGCAGCTTGGCGGGACAGGCGGATGGCTACACCTTC.

This chain links TRBV2 with TRBJ2-7; 7 bases align to TRBD2. J was trimmed by 0 bases and V by 3 bases; bases with no gene match: 2. In germline, CDR1 is SNHLY, CDR2 FYNNEI. The length of the CDR3 is 14 residues. The CDR3 nucleotides read TGTGCCAGCAGTGAGGGGACTAACTCCTACGAGCAGTACTTC. This codes for CASSEGTNSYEQYF.

This chain connects TRBV4-1 to TRBJ2-6; a weak D match, TRBD2 (7 bases). V dropped 6 bases and J dropped 3 bases, with 15 bases sitting between them. CDR1 and CDR2 (germline): MGHRA, YSYEKL. The CDR3 is made up of 16 amino acids. This CDR3 reads CASSRAGANGANVLTF. The CDR3 coding sequence is TGCGCCAGCAGTCGCGCGGGGGCGAATGGGGCCAACGTCCTGACTTTC.

The gene calls are TRBV4-2 and TRBJ2-1; tentatively, D is TRBD2 (6 bases). Germline CDR1 and CDR2: LGHNA and YNFKEQ. Trimming left V 0 bases short and J 3 bases short, with 9 bases between. The CDR3 extends over 15 amino acids. As DNA, the CDR3 is TGTGCCAGCAGCCAAGAAACGGGAGACTACAATGAGCAGTTCTTC. This gives the protein CASSQETGDYNEQFF.

This rearrangement joins TRBV27 to TRBJ2-7; D gene unclear. The germline V gene has CDR1 MNHEY and CDR2 SMNVEV (reference sequence). Deletions cut 2 bases from V and 1 base from J, with 12 bases between. The CDR3 is made up of 15 amino acids. CDR3 in amino acids: CASSLGGFPSYEQYF. The CDR3 nucleotides are TGTGCCAGCAGTTTAGGTGGCTTCCCTTCCTACGAGCAGTACTTC.

DNA of the CDR3: TGTGCCAGCAGTTTGATAACGGGAGAAGAGACCCAGTACTTC. Protein: CASSLITGEETQYF. V usage is TRBV28 and J usage is TRBJ2-5; D perhaps matches TRBD2 (6 bases). The V end was cut by 3 bases, the J end by 3 bases, with 11 bases between. Per the germline V gene, CDR1 is MDHEN and CDR2 is SYDVKM. The CDR3 loop spans 14 amino acids.

The gene calls are TRBV5-5 and TRBJ1-2, with D possibly matching TRBD1 (5 bases). Germline loops: CDR1 SGHKS, CDR2 YYEKEE (reference sequence). The CDR3 consists of 13 residues. V lost 0 bases and J 6 bases, leaving 9 bases between the germline ends. CDR3 DNA sequence: TGTGCCAGCAGCTTGGAGGGGTGGGATGGCTACACCTTC. Its protein is CASSLEGWDGYTF.

The V and J genes are TRBV29-1 and TRBJ2-3; no definite D call. V was clipped by 4 bases and J by 3 bases, with 14 bases between them. The CDR3 spans 14 residues. Germline assignment: CDR1 SQVTM and CDR2 ANQGSEA. The CDR3 is CSVGIPSRTDTQYF. The CDR3 DNA reads as TGCAGCGTTGGTATCCCTTCGAGAACAGATACGCAGTATTTT.

This clone was counted only a few times. The chain couples TRBV19 to TRBJ2-1, with D perhaps matching TRBD1 (5 bases). This CDR3 is 14 amino acids long. Germline CDR1 and CDR2: LNHDA and SQIVND (reference sequence). V dropped 7 bases and J dropped 5 bases, with 15 bases sitting between them. CDR3 sequence: CASTLGLSDNEQFF. CDR3 sequence (DNA): TGTGCCAGTACCCTGGGGCTATCGGACAATGAGCAGTTCTTC.

The chain links TRBV28 to TRBJ2-7; 9 bases line up with TRBD2. The CDR3 runs 16 residues. The germline CDR1 and CDR2 sequences are MDHEN and SYDVKM. With V trimmed by 5 bases and J by 2 bases, 10 bases remained unmatched. The chain's CDR3 is CASSPLGVAGAYEQYF. DNA for the CDR3: TGTGCCAGCAGTCCTCTCGGGGTAGCGGGGGCCTACGAGCAGTACTTC.

This clone was observed many times. Other DNA sequences within the sample encode an identical CDR3. The chain carries TRBV6-4 and TRBJ2-3; 7 nucleotides line up with TRBD2. The germline CDR1 and CDR2 sequences are MRHNA and SNTAGT. Trimming at V came to 2 bases and at J to 1 base, leaving 0 bases not matched to a gene. The CDR3 sequence is 14 residues long. CDR3 coding DNA: TGTGCCAGCAGTGACGGGGGGGGCACAGATACGCAGTATTTT. As protein: CASSDGGGTDTQYF.

The CDR3 DNA reads TGTGCCTCCTCCGGGACAGGGTTGGCCGGGGAGCTGTTTTTT. This gives the protein CASSGTGLAGELFF. J is TRBJ2-2 and V is TRBV19; 9 nucleotides line up with TRBD1. V dropped 11 bases and J dropped 6; count of bases not matched to a gene: 10. In germline, CDR1 is LNHDA, CDR2 SQIVND (reference sequence). The CDR3 consists of 14 residues.

The chain has TRBV6-1 and TRBJ2-7; D remains ambiguous. V lost 2 bases and J lost 3, with 11 bases in between. The germline V gene has CDR1 MNHNS and CDR2 SASEGT. CDR3 length equals 14 residues. The CDR3 spells CASSERSSYYEQYF. The CDR3 nucleotides are TGTGCCAGCAGTGAACGGTCCTCCTACTACGAGCAGTACTTC.

The chain carries TRBV7-3 and TRBJ2-4; 13 bases match TRBD2. Trimming cost V 5 bases and J 13 bases; bases outside gene matches: 5. The CDR3 loop spans 13 amino acids. Germline values: CDR1 SGHTA, CDR2 FQGTGA. The CDR3 loop is CASSPGTSGTQYF. The DNA for the CDR3 is TGTGCCAGCAGCCCCGGGACTAGCGGGACGCAGTACTTC.

The rearrangement joins TRBV5-4 to TRBJ2-5; perhaps TRBD2 as D (5 bases). V lost 5 bases and J lost 1, with 21 bases in between. There are 17 residues in the CDR3. Germline V CDR1 and CDR2: SGHNT, YYREEE (reference sequence). CDR3 nucleotides: TGTGCCAGCAGTCCAATGGGAGTTCAAGTTAGCCAAGAGACCCAGTACTTC. It specifies CASSPMGVQVSQETQYF.

This chain uses TRBV30 with TRBJ2-3; tentatively, D is TRBD2 (7 bases). The germline V and J ends were trimmed by 3 bases and 2 bases, with 15 bases remaining between them. The CDR3 is made up of 15 amino acids. Germline assignment: CDR1 GTSNPN and CDR2 SVGIG (reference sequence). This CDR3 is CAWRKGGTFTDTQYF. DNA of the CDR3: TGTGCCTGGAGAAAGGGGGGGACGTTCACAGATACGCAGTATTTT.

The J gene is TRBJ2-7, the V gene TRBV7-9; 10 nucleotides align to TRBD1. The germline V gene has CDR1 SEHNR and CDR2 FQNEAQ (reference sequence). Losses at the gene ends were 5 bases for V and 3 bases for J; bases not matched to a gene: 13. This CDR3 contains 17 residues. DNA for the CDR3: TGTGCCAGCAGCGGGACAGGGGTCATTGCGAAGAACTACGAGCAGTACTTC. Its protein is CASSGTGVIAKNYEQYF. Looking up the rest from reference TRBV7-9 and TRBJ2-7 gives the full variable domain: DTGVSQNPRHKITKRGQNVTFRCDPISEHNRLYWYRQTLGQGPEFLTYFQNEAQLEKSRLLSDRFSAERPKGSFSTLEIQRTEQGDSAMYLCASSGTGVIAKNYEQYFGPGTRLTVT.